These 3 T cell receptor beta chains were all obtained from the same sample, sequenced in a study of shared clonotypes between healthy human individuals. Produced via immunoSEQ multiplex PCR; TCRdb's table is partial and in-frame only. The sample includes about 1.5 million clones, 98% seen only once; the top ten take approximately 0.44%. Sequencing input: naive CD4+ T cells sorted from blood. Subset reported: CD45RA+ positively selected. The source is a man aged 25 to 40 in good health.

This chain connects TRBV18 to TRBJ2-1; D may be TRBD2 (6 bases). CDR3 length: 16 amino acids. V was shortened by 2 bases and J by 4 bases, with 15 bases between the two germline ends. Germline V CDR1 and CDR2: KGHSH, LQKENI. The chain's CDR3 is CASSPTAGIVYNEQFF. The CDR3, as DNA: TGTGCCAGCTCACCAACCGCGGGAATAGTGTACAATGAGCAGTTCTTC.

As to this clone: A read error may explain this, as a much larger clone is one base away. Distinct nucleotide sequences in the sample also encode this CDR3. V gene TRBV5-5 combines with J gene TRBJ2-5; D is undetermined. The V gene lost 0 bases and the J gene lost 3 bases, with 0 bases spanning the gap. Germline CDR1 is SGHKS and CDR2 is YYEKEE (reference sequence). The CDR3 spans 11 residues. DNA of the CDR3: TGTGCCAGCAGCTTGGAAGAGACCCAGTACTTC. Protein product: CASSLEETQYF.

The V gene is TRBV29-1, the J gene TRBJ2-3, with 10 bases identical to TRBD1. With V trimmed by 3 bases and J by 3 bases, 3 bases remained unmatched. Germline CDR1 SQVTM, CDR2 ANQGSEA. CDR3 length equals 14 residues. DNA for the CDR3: TGCAGCGTTGACCCGGGACAGGGGACAGATACGCAGTATTTT. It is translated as CSVDPGQGTDTQYF.